Below, 2 T cell receptor beta chains from the same sample are listed, as sequenced in a study of control samples from healthy donors and cancer patients. Assay: immunoSEQ multiplex PCR; the TCRdb copy retains only in-frame clones and omits some. The table lists 130,000 or so clones, about 88% of them singletons. The sequenced sample consisted of blood. Source of these receptors: a man over 45 in good health.

The chain links TRBV5-4 to TRBJ2-7; weak D call: TRBD1 (6 bases). Per the germline V gene, CDR1 is SGHNT and CDR2 is YYREEE (reference sequence). Trimming stripped 1 base from V and 0 bases from J, with 8 bases between. The CDR3 length is 14 residues. The CDR3 region has the DNA TGTGCCAGCAGCTTGAGGGGGAACTCCTACGAGCAGTACTTC. It codes for CASSLRGNSYEQYF.

This clone appeared once. The CDR3 region has the DNA TGCGCCAGCAGCATAGACTCCGGGAGGAACTATGGCTACACCTTC. Its protein is CASSIDSGRNYGYTF. The genes are TRBV5-1 and TRBJ1-2; D unclear. Germline CDR1 SGHRS, CDR2 YFSETQ. Trimming cost V 4 bases and J 2 bases, with 15 bases left between them. CDR3 length equals 15 residues.